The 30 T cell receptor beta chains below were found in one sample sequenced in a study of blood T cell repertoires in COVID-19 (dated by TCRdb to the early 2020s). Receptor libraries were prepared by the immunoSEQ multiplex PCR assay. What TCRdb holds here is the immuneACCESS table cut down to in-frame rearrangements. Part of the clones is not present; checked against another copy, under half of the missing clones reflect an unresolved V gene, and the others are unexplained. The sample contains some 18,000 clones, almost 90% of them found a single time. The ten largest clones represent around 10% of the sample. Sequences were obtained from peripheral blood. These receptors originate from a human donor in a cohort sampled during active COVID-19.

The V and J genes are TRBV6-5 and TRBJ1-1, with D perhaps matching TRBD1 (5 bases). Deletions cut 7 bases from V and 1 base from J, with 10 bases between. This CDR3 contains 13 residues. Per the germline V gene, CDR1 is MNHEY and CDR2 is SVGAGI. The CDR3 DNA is TGTGCCAGCACGAGCAGGGCGAACACTGAAGCTTTCTTT. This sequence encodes CASTSRANTEAFF.

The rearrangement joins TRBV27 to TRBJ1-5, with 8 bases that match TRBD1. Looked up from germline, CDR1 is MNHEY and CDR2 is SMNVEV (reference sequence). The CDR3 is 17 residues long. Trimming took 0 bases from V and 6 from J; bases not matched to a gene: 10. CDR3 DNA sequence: TGTGCCAGCAGTTTATCTTGGGGCAGGGGGCCGAGTCAGCCCCAGCATTTT. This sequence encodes CASSLSWGRGPSQPQHF.

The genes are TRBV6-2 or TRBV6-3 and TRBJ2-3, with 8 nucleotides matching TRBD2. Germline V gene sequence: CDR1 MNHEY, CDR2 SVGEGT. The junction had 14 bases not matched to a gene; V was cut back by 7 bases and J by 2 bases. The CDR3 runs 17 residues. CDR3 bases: TGTGCCAGCAACCCCACTAACCGGGGGGGCTTCACAGATACGCAGTATTTT. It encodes CASNPTNRGGFTDTQYF.

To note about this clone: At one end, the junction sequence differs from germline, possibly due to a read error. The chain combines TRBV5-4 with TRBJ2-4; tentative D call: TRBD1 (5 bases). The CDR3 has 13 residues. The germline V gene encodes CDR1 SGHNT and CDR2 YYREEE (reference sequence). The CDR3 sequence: CASSTNTVQGFSF. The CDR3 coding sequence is TGTGCCAGCAGCACCAATACCGTCCAGGGCTTTAGCTTC.

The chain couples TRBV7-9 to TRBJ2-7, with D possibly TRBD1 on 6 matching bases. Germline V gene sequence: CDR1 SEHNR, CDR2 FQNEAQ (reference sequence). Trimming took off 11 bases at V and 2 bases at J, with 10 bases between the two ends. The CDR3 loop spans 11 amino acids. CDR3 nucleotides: TGTGCCTCGACAGGAGCCTACGAGCAGTACTTC. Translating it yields CASTGAYEQYF. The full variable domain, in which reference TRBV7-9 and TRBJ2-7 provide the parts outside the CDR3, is DTGVSQNPRHKITKRGQNVTFRCDPISEHNRLYWYRQTLGQGPEFLTYFQNEAQLEKSRLLSDRFSAERPKGSFSTLEIQRTEQGDSAMYLCASTGAYEQYFGPGTRLTVT.

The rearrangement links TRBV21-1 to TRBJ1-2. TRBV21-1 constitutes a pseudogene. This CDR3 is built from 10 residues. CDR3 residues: CASSLGGYTF. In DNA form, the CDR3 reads TGTGCCAGCAGCCTCGGGGGCTACACCTTC.

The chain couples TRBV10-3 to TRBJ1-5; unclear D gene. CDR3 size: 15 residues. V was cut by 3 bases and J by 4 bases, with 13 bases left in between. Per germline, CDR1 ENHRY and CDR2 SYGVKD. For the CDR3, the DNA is TGTGCCATCAGTGAAAGATATCCGGAGAATCAGCCCCAGCATTTT. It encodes CAISERYPENQPQHF.

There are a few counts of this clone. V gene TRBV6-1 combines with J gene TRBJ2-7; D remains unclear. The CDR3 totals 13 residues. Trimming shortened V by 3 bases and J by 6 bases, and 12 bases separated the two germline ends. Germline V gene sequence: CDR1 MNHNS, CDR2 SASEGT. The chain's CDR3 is CASSDLGSTEQYF. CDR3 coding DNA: TGTGCCAGCAGTGATCTGGGCTCTACCGAGCAGTACTTC.

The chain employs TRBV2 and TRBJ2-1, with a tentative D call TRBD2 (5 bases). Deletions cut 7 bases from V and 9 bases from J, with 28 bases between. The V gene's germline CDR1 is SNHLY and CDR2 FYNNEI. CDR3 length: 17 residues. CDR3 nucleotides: TGTGCCAGCACTGGCCTAGGGCTCGGGGATGGGATGGGTGAGCAGTTCTTC. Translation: CASTGLGLGDGMGEQFF.

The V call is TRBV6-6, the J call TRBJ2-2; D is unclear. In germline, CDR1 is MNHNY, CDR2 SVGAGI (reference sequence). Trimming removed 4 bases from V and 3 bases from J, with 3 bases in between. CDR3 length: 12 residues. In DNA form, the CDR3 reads TGTGCCAGCAGTTCTGACACCGGGGAGCTGTTTTTT. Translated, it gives CASSSDTGELFF.

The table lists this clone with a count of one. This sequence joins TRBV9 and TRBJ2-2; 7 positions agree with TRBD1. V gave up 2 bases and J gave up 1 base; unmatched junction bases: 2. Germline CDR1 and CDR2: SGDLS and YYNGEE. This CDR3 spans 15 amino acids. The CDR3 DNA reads TGTGCCAGCAGCGTCGGGACAGTGAACACCGGGGAGCTGTTTTTT. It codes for CASSVGTVNTGELFF. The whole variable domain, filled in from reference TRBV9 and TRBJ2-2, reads DSGVTQTPKHLITATGQRVTLRCSPRSGDLSVYWYQQSLDQGLQFLIQYYNGEERAKGNILERFSAQQFPDLHSELNLSSLELGDSALYFCASSVGTVNTGELFFGEGSRLTVL.

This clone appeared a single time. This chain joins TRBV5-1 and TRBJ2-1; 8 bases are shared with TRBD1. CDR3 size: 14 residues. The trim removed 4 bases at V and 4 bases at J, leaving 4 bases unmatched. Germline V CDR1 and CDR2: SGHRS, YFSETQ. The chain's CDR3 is CASSLRTGYNEQFF. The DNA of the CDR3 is TGCGCCAGCAGCCTTCGGACAGGGTACAATGAGCAGTTCTTC. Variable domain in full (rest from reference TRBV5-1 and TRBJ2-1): KAGVTQTPRYLIKTRGQQVTLSCSPISGHRSVSWYQQTPGQGLQFLFEYFSETQRNKGNFPGRFSGRQFSNSRSEMNVSTLELGDSALYLCASSLRTGYNEQFFGPGTRLTVL.

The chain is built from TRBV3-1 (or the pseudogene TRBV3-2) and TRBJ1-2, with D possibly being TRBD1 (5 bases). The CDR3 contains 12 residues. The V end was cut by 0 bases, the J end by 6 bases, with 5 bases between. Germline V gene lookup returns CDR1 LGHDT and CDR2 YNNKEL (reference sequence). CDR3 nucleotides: TGTGCCAGCAGCCAAGAAGGGGATGGCTACACCTTC. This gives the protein CASSQEGDGYTF.

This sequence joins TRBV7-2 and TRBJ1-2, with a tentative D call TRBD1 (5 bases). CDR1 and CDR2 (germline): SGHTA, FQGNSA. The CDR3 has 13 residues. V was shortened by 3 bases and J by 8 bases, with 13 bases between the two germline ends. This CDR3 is CASSFPGFRGYTF. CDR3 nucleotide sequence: TGTGCCAGCAGCTTTCCAGGGTTCAGAGGCTACACCTTC.

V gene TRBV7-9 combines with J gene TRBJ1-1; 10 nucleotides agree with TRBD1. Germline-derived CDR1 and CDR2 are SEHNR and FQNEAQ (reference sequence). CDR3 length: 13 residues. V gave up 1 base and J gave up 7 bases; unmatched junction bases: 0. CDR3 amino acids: CASSLGTGGEAFF. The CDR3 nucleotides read TGTGCCAGCAGCTTAGGGACAGGGGGTGAAGCTTTCTTT.

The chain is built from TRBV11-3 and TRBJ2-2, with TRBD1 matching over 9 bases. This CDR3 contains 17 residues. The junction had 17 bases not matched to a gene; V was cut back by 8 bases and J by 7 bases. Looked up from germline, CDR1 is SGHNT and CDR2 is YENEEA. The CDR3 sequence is CASQATRVTGGIGELFF. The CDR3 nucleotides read TGTGCCAGCCAGGCCACCAGAGTTACAGGGGGCATCGGGGAGCTGTTTTTT.

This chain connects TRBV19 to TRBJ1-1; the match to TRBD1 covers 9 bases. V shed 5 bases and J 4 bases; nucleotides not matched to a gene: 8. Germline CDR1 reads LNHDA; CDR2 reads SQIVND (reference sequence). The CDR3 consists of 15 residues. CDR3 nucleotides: TGTGCCAGTAGTTTTGGTCACAGGGGGCCCACTGAAGCTTTCTTT. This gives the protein CASSFGHRGPTEAFF.

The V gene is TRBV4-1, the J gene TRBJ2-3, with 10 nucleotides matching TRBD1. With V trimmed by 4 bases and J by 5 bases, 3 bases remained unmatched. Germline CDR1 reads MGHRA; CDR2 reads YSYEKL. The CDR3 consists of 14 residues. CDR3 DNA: TGCGCCAGCAGCCTCCGGGACAGGGGAGATACGCAGTATTTT. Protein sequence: CASSLRDRGDTQYF.

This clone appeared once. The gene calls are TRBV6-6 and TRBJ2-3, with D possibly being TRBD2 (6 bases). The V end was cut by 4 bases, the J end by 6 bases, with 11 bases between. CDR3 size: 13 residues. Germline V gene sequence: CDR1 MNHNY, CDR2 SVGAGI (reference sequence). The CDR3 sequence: CASSWGGADTQYF. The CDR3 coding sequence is TGTGCCAGCAGTTGGGGCGGGGCGGATACGCAGTATTTT.

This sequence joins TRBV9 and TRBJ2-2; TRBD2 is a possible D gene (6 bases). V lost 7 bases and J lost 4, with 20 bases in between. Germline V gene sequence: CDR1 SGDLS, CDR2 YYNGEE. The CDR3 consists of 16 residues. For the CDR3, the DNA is TGTGCCAGCGGGATAGCGGAGGGGACGGGCACCGGGGAGCTGTTTTTT. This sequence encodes CASGIAEGTGTGELFF.

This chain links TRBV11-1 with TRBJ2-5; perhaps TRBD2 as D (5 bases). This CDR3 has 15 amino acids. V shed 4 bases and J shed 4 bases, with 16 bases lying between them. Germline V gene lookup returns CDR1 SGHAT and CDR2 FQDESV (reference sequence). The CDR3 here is CASSYSRGSGETQYF. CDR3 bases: TGTGCCAGCAGCTACTCCCGAGGGAGCGGAGAGACCCAGTACTTC.

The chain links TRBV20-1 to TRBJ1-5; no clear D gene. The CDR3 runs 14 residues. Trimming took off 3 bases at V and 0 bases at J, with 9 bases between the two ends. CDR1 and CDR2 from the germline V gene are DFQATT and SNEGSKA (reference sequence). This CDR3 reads CSASNSNSNQPQHF. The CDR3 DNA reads TGCAGTGCTAGTAACTCAAATAGCAATCAGCCCCAGCATTTT.

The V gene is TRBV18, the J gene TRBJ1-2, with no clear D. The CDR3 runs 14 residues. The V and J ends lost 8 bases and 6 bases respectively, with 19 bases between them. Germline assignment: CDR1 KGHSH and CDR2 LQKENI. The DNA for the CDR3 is TGTGCCAGCGCCCGCACCCAGGTGCCCGATGGCTACACCTTC. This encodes CASARTQVPDGYTF.

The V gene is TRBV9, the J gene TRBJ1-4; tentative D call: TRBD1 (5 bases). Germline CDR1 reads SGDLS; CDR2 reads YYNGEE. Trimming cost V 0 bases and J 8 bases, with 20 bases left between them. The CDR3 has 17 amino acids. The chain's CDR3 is CASSVGVDQGGREKLFF. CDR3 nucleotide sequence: TGTGCCAGCAGCGTAGGGGTGGACCAGGGAGGGCGAGAAAAACTGTTTTTT.

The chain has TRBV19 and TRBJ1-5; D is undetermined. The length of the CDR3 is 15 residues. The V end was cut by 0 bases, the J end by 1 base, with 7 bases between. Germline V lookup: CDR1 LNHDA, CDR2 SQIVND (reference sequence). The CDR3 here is CASSIEGESNQPQHF. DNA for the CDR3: TGTGCCAGTAGTATAGAGGGAGAAAGCAATCAGCCCCAGCATTTT.

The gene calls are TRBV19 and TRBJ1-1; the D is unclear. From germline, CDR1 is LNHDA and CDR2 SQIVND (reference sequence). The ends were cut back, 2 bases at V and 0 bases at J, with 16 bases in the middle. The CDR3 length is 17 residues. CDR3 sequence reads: CASSIRGVGRLNTEAFF. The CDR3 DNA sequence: TGTGCCAGTAGTATAAGAGGTGTCGGTCGGTTGAACACTGAAGCTTTCTTT.

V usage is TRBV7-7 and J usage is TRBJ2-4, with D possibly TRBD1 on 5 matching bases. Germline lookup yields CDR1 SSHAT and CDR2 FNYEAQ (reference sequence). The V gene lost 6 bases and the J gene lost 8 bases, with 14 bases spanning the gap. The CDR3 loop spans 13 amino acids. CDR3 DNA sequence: TGTGCCAGCAGAGACAGACTTGTGGACATTCAGTACTTC. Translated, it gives CASRDRLVDIQYF.

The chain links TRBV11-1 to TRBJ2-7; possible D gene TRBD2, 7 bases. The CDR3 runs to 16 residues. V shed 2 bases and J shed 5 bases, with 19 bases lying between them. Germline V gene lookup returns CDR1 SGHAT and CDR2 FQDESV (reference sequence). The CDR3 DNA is TGTGCCAGCAGCTTAAGTTCCGTGGGGGGGCGCGACGAGCAGTACTTC. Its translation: CASSLSSVGGRDEQYF. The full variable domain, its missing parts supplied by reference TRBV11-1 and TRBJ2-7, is EAEVAQSPRYKITEKSQAVAFWCDPISGHATLYWYRQILGQGPELLVQFQDESVVDDSQLPKDRFSAERLKGVDSTLKIQPAELGDSAMYLCASSLSSVGGRDEQYFGPGTRLTVT.

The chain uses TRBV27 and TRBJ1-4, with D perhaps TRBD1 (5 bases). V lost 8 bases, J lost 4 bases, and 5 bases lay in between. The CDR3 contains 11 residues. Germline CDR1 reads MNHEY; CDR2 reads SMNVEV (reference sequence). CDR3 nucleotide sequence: TGTGCCAGCCAGGGTAATGAAAAACTGTTTTTT. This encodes CASQGNEKLFF.

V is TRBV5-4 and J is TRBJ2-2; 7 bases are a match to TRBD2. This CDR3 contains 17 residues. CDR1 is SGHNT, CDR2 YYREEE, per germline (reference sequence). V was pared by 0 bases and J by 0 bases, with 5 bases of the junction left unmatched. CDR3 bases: TGTGCCAGCAGCTTGGGCGGGGGTACGTCGAACACCGGGGAGCTGTTTTTT. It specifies CASSLGGGTSNTGELFF.